This T cell receptor (beta chain) was sequenced during a study of shared clonotypes between healthy human individuals. Notes on the study in general: The sharing of 4.5% to 5.5% of naive CD4 clonotypes was seen across a handful of donors.

Points on this clone: Its antigen is as yet unknown.

Germline assignment: CDR1 MDHEN and CDR2 SYDVKM. The ends were cut back, 5 bases at V and 2 bases at J, with 7 bases in the middle. The CDR3 extends over 14 amino acids. The authors split each subset's genomic DNA evenly across several immunoSEQ plates. The method was immunoSEQ multiplex PCR; TCRdb's version includes in-frame clones alone and lacks a portion of them. The table shows 950,000 to 1,100,000 clones, with roughly 70% occurring only once. HIV-negative, healthy adults without recent acute infections or vaccinations were the donors. It was into CD45RA+ naive and CD45RA-negative memory subsets that the CD4+ cells were split.

The sequencing input was memory CD4+ T cells sorted from blood. Subset noted: CD45RA-negative fraction. The chain employs TRBV28 and TRBJ2-6; D is undetermined. This receptor was taken from a man between 18 and 35 years old in good health. CDR3: CASSAITGANVLTF. CDR3 nucleotides: TGTGCCAGCAGTGCCATCACTGGGGCCAACGTCCTGACTTTC.